In this sample, the clone carrying this T cell receptor beta chain turned up a few times. This sample was taken from a study of CD8 T cells in ankylosing spondylitis. TCRdb re-derived calls from the 5' RACE reads in MiXCR, one entry per CDR3 protein. The data hold roughly 260,000 distinct CDR3 sequences, with 20% observed a single time. V shed 0 bases and J 6 bases; nucleotides not matched to a gene: 6. This CDR3 has 16 amino acids. The germline V gene encodes CDR1 DFQATT and CDR2 SNEGSKA (reference sequence). Source material: blood, either unsorted or a sorted T cell fraction (not recorded which). This chain uses TRBV20-1 with TRBJ2-2; 11 bases match TRBD1. The TCR comes from a male donor with ankylosing spondylitis or in good health (not recorded which). CDR3 loop: CSARDQGQGGAGELFF. DNA for the CDR3: TGCAGTGCTAGAGATCAGGGACAGGGGGGTGCCGGGGAGCTGTTTTTT.